This T cell receptor (beta chain) was observed in a study of blood T cells in healthy people across ages. Study-level points and caveats: Expanded clonotype changes were possibly confounded by unknown donor CMV status. It was found that TCR beta diversity correlated strongly with the percentage of naive T cells.

A second PCR, run for roughly 6 to 11 cycles, used a sample-barcoded 5' primer plus a J-beta primer mix. TCRdb processed the 5' RACE reads anew with MiXCR; each CDR3 protein has one entry. The sample yields some 1.5 million distinct CDR3 sequences, 35% to 45% seen once. Trimming cost V 9 bases and J 6 bases; bases outside gene matches: 11. Germline V CDR1 and CDR2: KGHDR, SFDVKD. The CDR3 spans 15 residues. Healthy Russian Caucasian donors spanned ages about 6 to 95 years. About this clonotype itself: Its target is unknown.

This clonotype originated in a young woman in good health. Sequenced sample: blood. This chain links TRBV24-1 with TRBJ2-1, with 9 nucleotides matching TRBD1. CDR3 bases: TGTGCCACCGGACCGGGGACAGGGTTTGTCAATGAGCAGTTCTTC. Protein product: CATGPGTGFVNEQFF.